This entry concerns a single T cell receptor (beta chain). No antigen is known for it. This specimen comes from a study of beta chain features in type 1 diabetes. Study-level findings and limits: Type 1 diabetes patients had moderately but significantly shorter TCRB CDR3s in all four CD4+ subsets.

The authors reverse transcribed all of the isolated RNA, so sequencing captured expressed TCRB transcripts. About 3.5 million reads, on average, came from each naive, central memory and regulatory T cell sample. Profiled with immunoSEQ multiplex PCR; TCRdb holds only in-frame clones, not every one. The repertoire consists of around 280,000 clones, with roughly 15% occurring once and the leading ten covering roughly 0.015%. CDR3 length equals 15 residues. CDR1 is SGHRS, CDR2 YFSETQ, per germline. V lost 4 bases, J lost 7 bases, and 7 bases stayed unmatched. The chain links TRBV5-1 to TRBJ2-1, with TRBD2 matching 11 bases. The material sequenced was naive CD4+ T cells from blood. The sequence derives from a man aged 18 to 29 with type 1 diabetes. The CDR3 spells CASSPLGLADNEQFF. CDR3 in DNA: TGCGCCAGCAGCCCGCTGGGACTAGCGGATAATGAGCAGTTCTTC.